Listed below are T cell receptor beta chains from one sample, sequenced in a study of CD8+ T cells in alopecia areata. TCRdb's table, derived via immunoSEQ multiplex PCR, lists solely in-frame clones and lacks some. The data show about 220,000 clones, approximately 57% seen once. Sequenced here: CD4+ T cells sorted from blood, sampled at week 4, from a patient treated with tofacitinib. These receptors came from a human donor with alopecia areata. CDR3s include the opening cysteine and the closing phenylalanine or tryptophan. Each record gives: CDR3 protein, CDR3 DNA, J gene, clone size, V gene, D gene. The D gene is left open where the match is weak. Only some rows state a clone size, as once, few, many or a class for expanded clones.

CDR3aa: CASSPWEGRHEQYF
CDR3nt: TGTGCCAGTAGCCCATGGGAAGGGCGCCACGAGCAGTACTTC
j_gene: TRBJ2-7
abundance: -
v_gene: TRBV19
d_gene: -

CDR3aa: CASSATGTDQYF
CDR3nt: TGTGCCAGTAGTGCCACAGGGACGGATCAGTACTTC
j_gene: TRBJ2-7
abundance: few
v_gene: TRBV19
d_gene: -

CDR3aa: CASSAGQGGNQPQHF
CDR3nt: TGTGCCAGCAGCGCAGGACAGGGAGGGAATCAGCCCCAGCATTTT
j_gene: TRBJ1-5
abundance: -
v_gene: TRBV7-9
d_gene: TRBD1

CDR3aa: CASSLGGKEGAFF
CDR3nt: TGTGCCAGCAGCCTCGGGGGTAAAGAAGGAGCTTTCTTT
j_gene: TRBJ1-1
abundance: few
v_gene: TRBV6-5
d_gene: -

CDR3aa: CASSSGTRFQYF
CDR3nt: TGTGCCAGCAGCTCAGGGACTAGGTTTCAGTACTTC
j_gene: TRBJ2-7
abundance: -
v_gene: TRBV7-9
d_gene: TRBD2

CDR3aa: CASSRDSPEGPQHF
CDR3nt: TGCGCCAGCAGCAGGGACAGCCCAGAGGGGCCCCAGCATTTT
j_gene: TRBJ1-5
abundance: -
v_gene: TRBV5-1
d_gene: TRBD1

CDR3aa: CASSDGRGYNEQFF
CDR3nt: TGTGCCAGCTCTGACGGGCGGGGGTACAATGAGCAGTTCTTC
j_gene: TRBJ2-1
abundance: -
v_gene: TRBV19
d_gene: TRBD2

CDR3aa: CASSPPTATNEKLFF
CDR3nt: TGTGCCAGCTCACCACCGACAGCAACTAATGAAAAACTGTTTTTT
j_gene: TRBJ1-4
abundance: few
v_gene: TRBV18
d_gene: -

CDR3aa: CASSEEGSGKLFF
CDR3nt: TGTGCCAGCAGTGAGGAGGGGTCCGGAAAACTGTTTTTT
j_gene: TRBJ1-4
abundance: -
v_gene: TRBV25-1
d_gene: -

CDR3aa: CASSVQSSRGYTF
CDR3nt: TGTGCCAGCAGTGTCCAATCATCCCGTGGCTACACCTTC
j_gene: TRBJ1-2
abundance: -
v_gene: TRBV2
d_gene: -

CDR3aa: CASSLDRDGYTF
CDR3nt: TGTGCCAGCAGCTTAGACAGGGACGGCTACACCTTC
j_gene: TRBJ1-2
abundance: once
v_gene: TRBV7-9
d_gene: -

CDR3aa: CAKTAERGQNSPLHF
CDR3nt: TGCGCCAAAACAGCGGAACGGGGACAGAATTCACCCCTCCACTTT
j_gene: TRBJ1-6
abundance: few
v_gene: TRBV23-1
d_gene: TRBD1

CDR3aa: CASSGTGGQPQHF
CDR3nt: TGTGCCAGCAGTGGAACAGGGGGTCAGCCCCAGCATTTT
j_gene: TRBJ1-5
abundance: few
v_gene: TRBV6-1
d_gene: TRBD1

CDR3aa: CSGSGGTEAFF
CDR3nt: TGCAGCGGGTCGGGGGGCACTGAAGCTTTCTTT
j_gene: TRBJ1-1
abundance: -
v_gene: TRBV29-1
d_gene: -

CDR3aa: CATSRVGTVHEQYF
CDR3nt: TGTGCCACCAGCAGAGTTGGAACGGTACACGAGCAGTACTTC
j_gene: TRBJ2-7
abundance: -
v_gene: TRBV15
d_gene: -

CDR3aa: CSARDTGDYGYTF
CDR3nt: TGCAGCGCCCGGGACACCGGCGACTATGGCTACACCTTC
j_gene: TRBJ1-2
abundance: -
v_gene: TRBV29-1
d_gene: -

CDR3aa: CASSTLERETQYF
CDR3nt: TGTGCCAGTAGTACCCTAGAAAGGGAGACCCAGTACTTC
j_gene: TRBJ2-5
abundance: -
v_gene: TRBV19
d_gene: -

CDR3aa: CASRGTGNTGELFF
CDR3nt: TGTGCCAGCCGTGGGACAGGGAACACCGGGGAGCTGTTTTTT
j_gene: TRBJ2-2
abundance: few
v_gene: TRBV7-3
d_gene: TRBD1

CDR3aa: CASSPQAKGGYTF
CDR3nt: TGTGCCAGTAGTCCCCAGGCCAAGGGGGGCTACACCTTC
j_gene: TRBJ1-2
abundance: few
v_gene: TRBV19
d_gene: -

CDR3aa: CASSSTGTDEQYF
CDR3nt: TGCGCCAGCAGCTCTACGGGGACAGACGAGCAGTACTTC
j_gene: TRBJ2-7
abundance: -
v_gene: TRBV5-1
d_gene: TRBD1

CDR3aa: CASSSLPGRNNEKLFF
CDR3nt: TGTGCCAGCAGTTCGCTTCCGGGGCGCAATAATGAAAAACTGTTTTTT
j_gene: TRBJ1-4
abundance: few
v_gene: TRBV28
d_gene: -

CDR3aa: CASSLRRTIGYEQYF
CDR3nt: TGTGCCAGCAGCTTACGACGGACCATAGGCTACGAGCAGTACTTC
j_gene: TRBJ2-7
abundance: -
v_gene: TRBV7-2
d_gene: -

CDR3aa: CAWSSGQGSMRYF
CDR3nt: TGTGCCTGGAGCTCGGGACAGGGGAGTATGCGGTACTTC
j_gene: TRBJ2-7
abundance: -
v_gene: TRBV30
d_gene: TRBD1

CDR3aa: CASSGGGNNNSPLHF
CDR3nt: TGCGCCAGCAGCGGAGGGGGAAACAATAATTCACCCCTCCACTTT
j_gene: TRBJ1-6
abundance: -
v_gene: TRBV5-1
d_gene: -

CDR3aa: CASSSLAGGKDTQYF
CDR3nt: TGTGCCAGCAGTTCCCTAGCGGGGGGGAAAGATACGCAGTATTTT
j_gene: TRBJ2-3
abundance: few
v_gene: TRBV7-9
d_gene: TRBD2

CDR3aa: CASSAPGQGNEQYF
CDR3nt: TGTGCCAGCAGTGCTCCGGGACAGGGGAACGAGCAGTACTTC
j_gene: TRBJ2-7
abundance: few
v_gene: TRBV2
d_gene: TRBD1

CDR3aa: CASGTPGLAGFNEQFF
CDR3nt: TGTGCTAGTGGTACCCCGGGACTAGCGGGGTTCAATGAGCAGTTCTTC
j_gene: TRBJ2-1
abundance: many
v_gene: TRBV12-5
d_gene: TRBD2

CDR3aa: CSVVRSGSAYIQYF
CDR3nt: TGCAGCGTTGTCAGATCCGGGTCGGCATATATTCAGTACTTC
j_gene: TRBJ2-4
abundance: -
v_gene: TRBV29-1
d_gene: -

CDR3aa: CASSIGVYTGELFF
CDR3nt: TGTGCCAGTAGTATTGGAGTCTACACCGGGGAGCTGTTTTTT
j_gene: TRBJ2-2
abundance: few
v_gene: TRBV19
d_gene: -

CDR3aa: CASHGRQVLQFHGYTF
CDR3nt: TGTGCCAGCCATGGGCGTCAGGTCCTGCAGTTCCATGGCTACACCTTC
j_gene: TRBJ1-2
abundance: -
v_gene: TRBV19
d_gene: -

CDR3aa: CASSEDYGYTF
CDR3nt: TGTGCCAGCAGTGAAGACTATGGCTACACCTTC
j_gene: TRBJ1-2
abundance: -
v_gene: TRBV2
d_gene: -

CDR3aa: CSATGTGDTGNTIYF
CDR3nt: TGCAGCGCTACGGGGACAGGGGACACTGGAAACACCATATATTTT
j_gene: TRBJ1-3
abundance: -
v_gene: TRBV29-1
d_gene: TRBD1

CDR3aa: CSVEPTDRAGANVLTF
CDR3nt: TGCAGCGTTGAACCGACGGACAGGGCTGGGGCCAACGTCCTGACTTTC
j_gene: TRBJ2-6
abundance: -
v_gene: TRBV29-1
d_gene: TRBD1

CDR3aa: CASSQDPREQYF
CDR3nt: TGTGCCAGCAGCCAAGATCCCCGGGAGCAGTACTTC
j_gene: TRBJ2-7
abundance: -
v_gene: TRBV4-2
d_gene: -

CDR3aa: CSVQDQRGHYGYTF
CDR3nt: TGCAGCGTTCAGGACCAGCGGGGACATTATGGCTACACCTTC
j_gene: TRBJ1-2
abundance: few
v_gene: TRBV29-1
d_gene: -

CDR3aa: CASSLEGSKNSPLHF
CDR3nt: TGTGCCAGCAGCTTAGAAGGCAGCAAAAATTCACCCCTCCACTTT
j_gene: TRBJ1-6
abundance: -
v_gene: TRBV11-2
d_gene: -

CDR3aa: CASSEWGDNSPLHF
CDR3nt: TGTGCCAGCAGTGAATGGGGGGATAATTCACCCCTCCACTTT
j_gene: TRBJ1-6
abundance: once
v_gene: TRBV25-1
d_gene: -

CDR3aa: CASSVATGEAYEQYF
CDR3nt: TGTGCCAGCAGCGTAGCTACGGGGGAAGCCTACGAGCAGTACTTC
j_gene: TRBJ2-7
abundance: few
v_gene: TRBV9
d_gene: -

CDR3aa: CASSLSGKAEAFF
CDR3nt: TGTGCCAGCAGCTTATCAGGGAAGGCTGAAGCTTTCTTT
j_gene: TRBJ1-1
abundance: few
v_gene: TRBV5-4
d_gene: -

CDR3aa: CASSFRDARTEAFF
CDR3nt: TGTGCCAGCAGCTTTCGGGACGCCCGGACTGAAGCTTTCTTT
j_gene: TRBJ1-1
abundance: -
v_gene: TRBV5-6
d_gene: -

CDR3aa: CASSPLANYGYTF
CDR3nt: TGTGCCAGCAGCCCTCTTGCGAACTATGGCTACACCTTC
j_gene: TRBJ1-2
abundance: few
v_gene: TRBV7-9
d_gene: -

CDR3aa: CASSLPAQGYTF
CDR3nt: TGTGCCAGCAGCTTACCCGCTCAGGGCTACACCTTC
j_gene: TRBJ1-2
abundance: -
v_gene: TRBV11-2
d_gene: -

CDR3aa: CAWSGGNSLREQYF
CDR3nt: TGTGCCTGGAGTGGAGGGAACTCGCTCCGCGAGCAGTACTTC
j_gene: TRBJ2-7
abundance: -
v_gene: TRBV30
d_gene: -

CDR3aa: CATSRDPVPGQHQETQYF
CDR3nt: TGTGCCACCAGCAGAGACCCCGTCCCGGGACAGCACCAAGAGACCCAGTACTTC
j_gene: TRBJ2-5
abundance: -
v_gene: TRBV15
d_gene: TRBD1

CDR3aa: CASSQLTGYNSPLHF
CDR3nt: TGTGCCAGCAGCCAATTGACAGGGTATAATTCACCCCTCCACTTT
j_gene: TRBJ1-6
abundance: -
v_gene: TRBV14
d_gene: TRBD1

CDR3aa: CASKVAWGYTF
CDR3nt: TGTGCCAGCAAAGTAGCTTGGGGCTACACCTTC
j_gene: TRBJ1-2
abundance: -
v_gene: TRBV6-1
d_gene: -

CDR3aa: CSVEGQGGNEQFF
CDR3nt: TGCAGCGTTGAGGGACAGGGAGGGAATGAGCAGTTCTTC
j_gene: TRBJ2-1
abundance: once
v_gene: TRBV29-1
d_gene: TRBD1

CDR3aa: CASSFTAVNTEAFF
CDR3nt: TGTGCCAGCAGCTTTACTGCGGTGAACACTGAAGCTTTCTTT
j_gene: TRBJ1-1
abundance: few
v_gene: TRBV11-2
d_gene: -

CDR3aa: CSVEEGLNTEAFF
CDR3nt: TGCAGCGTTGAAGAGGGGTTGAACACTGAAGCTTTCTTT
j_gene: TRBJ1-1
abundance: -
v_gene: TRBV29-1
d_gene: -

CDR3aa: CASGSTGRTEAFF
CDR3nt: TGTGCTAGTGGTTCGACAGGGAGGACTGAAGCTTTCTTT
j_gene: TRBJ1-1
abundance: -
v_gene: TRBV12-5
d_gene: TRBD1

CDR3aa: CASSLDGGELFF
CDR3nt: TGCGCCAGCAGCTTGGACGGCGGGGAGCTGTTTTTT
j_gene: TRBJ2-2
abundance: few
v_gene: TRBV5-1
d_gene: -

CDR3aa: CASSLGHNEQFF
CDR3nt: TGTGCCAGCAGTCTAGGGCACAATGAGCAGTTCTTC
j_gene: TRBJ2-1
abundance: few
v_gene: TRBV28
d_gene: -

CDR3aa: CASSLDYTDTQYF
CDR3nt: TGTGCCAGCAGTTTGGATTACACAGATACGCAGTATTTT
j_gene: TRBJ2-3
abundance: -
v_gene: TRBV2
d_gene: -

CDR3aa: CASSRSEETQYF
CDR3nt: TGTGCCAGCAGCCGATCGGAAGAGACCCAGTACTTC
j_gene: TRBJ2-5
abundance: -
v_gene: TRBV11-2
d_gene: -

CDR3aa: CAWSVLQGEGEQYF
CDR3nt: TGTGCCTGGAGTGTACTCCAGGGGGAGGGCGAGCAGTACTTC
j_gene: TRBJ2-7
abundance: -
v_gene: TRBV30
d_gene: -

CDR3aa: CASSPALAGTDTQYF
CDR3nt: TGCGCCAGCAGCCCGGCCCTGGCCGGCACAGATACGCAGTATTTT
j_gene: TRBJ2-3
abundance: once
v_gene: TRBV5-1
d_gene: -

CDR3aa: CASSLGLGSGGFQFF
CDR3nt: TGTGCCAGCAGCTTAGGGCTGGGTAGCGGGGGGTTTCAGTTCTTC
j_gene: TRBJ2-1
abundance: -
v_gene: TRBV7-2
d_gene: TRBD2

CDR3aa: CAWSVGLNYGYTF
CDR3nt: TGTGCCTGGAGTGTAGGGTTAAACTATGGCTACACCTTC
j_gene: TRBJ1-2
abundance: -
v_gene: TRBV30
d_gene: -

CDR3aa: CATSSKGNTEAFF
CDR3nt: TGTGCCACCAGCAGTAAGGGAAACACTGAAGCTTTCTTT
j_gene: TRBJ1-1
abundance: -
v_gene: TRBV15
d_gene: -

CDR3aa: CASSFTAMNTEAFF
CDR3nt: TGTGCCAGCAGCTTTACAGCCATGAACACTGAAGCTTTCTTT
j_gene: TRBJ1-1
abundance: -
v_gene: TRBV7-2
d_gene: -